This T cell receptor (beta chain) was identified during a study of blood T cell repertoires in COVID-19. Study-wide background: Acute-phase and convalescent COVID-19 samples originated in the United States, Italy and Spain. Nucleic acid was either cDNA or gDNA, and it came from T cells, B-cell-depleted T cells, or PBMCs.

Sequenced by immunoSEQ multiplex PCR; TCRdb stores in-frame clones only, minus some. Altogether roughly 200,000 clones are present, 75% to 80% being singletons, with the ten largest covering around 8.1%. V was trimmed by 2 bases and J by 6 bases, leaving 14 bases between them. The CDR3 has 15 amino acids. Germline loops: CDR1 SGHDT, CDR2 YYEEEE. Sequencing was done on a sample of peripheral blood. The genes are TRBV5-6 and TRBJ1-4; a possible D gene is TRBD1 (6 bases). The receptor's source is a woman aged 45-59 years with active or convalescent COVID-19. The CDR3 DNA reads TGTGCCAGCAGCTTAACAGGGTTTGGCGATGAAAAACTGTTTTTT. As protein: CASSLTGFGDEKLFF.